This T cell receptor beta chain originates from a study of T cell responses to AZD1222 COVID-19 vaccine. Study-wide results and caveats: It was only after the peak T cell response that any repertoires were sampled.

About this clone itself: The antigen remains unidentified.

CDR1 is SGHTA and CDR2 is FQGNSA in the germline V gene. V shed 5 bases, J shed 2 bases, and the junction held 7 bases outside the gene matches. CDR3 length: 15 residues. Produced via immunoSEQ multiplex PCR; TCRdb's table is partial and in-frame only. Of roughly 110,000 clones listed, 90% are singletons. Researchers grouped second doses given at about 4 or about 12 weeks into one pool. The sequenced sample was peripheral blood, obtained 28 days after the second AZD1222 dose. The origin of this receptor is an adult who received the AZD1222 COVID-19 vaccine. The J gene is TRBJ2-7, the V gene TRBV7-2; 9 nucleotides agree with TRBD1. CDR3 sequence (DNA): TGTGCCAGCAGCGCGCGACAGGGGGGAGCCTACGAGCAGTACTTC. Residues: CASSARQGGAYEQYF.